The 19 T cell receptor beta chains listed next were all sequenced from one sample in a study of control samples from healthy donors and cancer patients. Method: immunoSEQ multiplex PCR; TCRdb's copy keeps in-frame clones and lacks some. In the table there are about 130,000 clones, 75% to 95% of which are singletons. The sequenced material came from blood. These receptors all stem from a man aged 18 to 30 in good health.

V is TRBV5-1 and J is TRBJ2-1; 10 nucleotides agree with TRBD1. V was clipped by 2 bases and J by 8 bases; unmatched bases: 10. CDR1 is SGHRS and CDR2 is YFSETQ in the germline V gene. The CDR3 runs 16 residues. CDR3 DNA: TGCGCCAGCAGCTTTGGTCGGACAGGGGGTTGGGATGAGCAGTTCTTC. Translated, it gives CASSFGRTGGWDEQFF. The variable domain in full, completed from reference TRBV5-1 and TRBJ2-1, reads KAGVTQTPRYLIKTRGQQVTLSCSPISGHRSVSWYQQTPGQGLQFLFEYFSETQRNKGNFPGRFSGRQFSNSRSEMNVSTLELGDSALYLCASSFGRTGGWDEQFFGPGTRLTVL.

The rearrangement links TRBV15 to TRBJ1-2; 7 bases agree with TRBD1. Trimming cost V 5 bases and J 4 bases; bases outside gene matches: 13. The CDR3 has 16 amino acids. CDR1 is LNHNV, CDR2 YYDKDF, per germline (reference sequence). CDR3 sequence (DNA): TGTGCCACCAGCCTTACAGGGGCCCTCCCTATCTATGGCTACACCTTC. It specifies CATSLTGALPIYGYTF.

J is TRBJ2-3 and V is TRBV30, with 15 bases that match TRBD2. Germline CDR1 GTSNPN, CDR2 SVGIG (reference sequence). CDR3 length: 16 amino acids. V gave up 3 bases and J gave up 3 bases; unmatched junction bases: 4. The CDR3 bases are TGTGCCTGGAGCCTTGGGACTAGCGGGGGGACAGATACGCAGTATTTT. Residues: CAWSLGTSGGTDTQYF. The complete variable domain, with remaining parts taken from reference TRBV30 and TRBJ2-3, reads SQTIHQWPATLVQPVGSPLSLECTVEGTSNPNLYWYRQAAGRGLQLLFYSVGIGQISSEVPQNLSASRPQDRQFILSSKKLLLSDSGFYLCAWSLGTSGGTDTQYFGPGTRLTVL.

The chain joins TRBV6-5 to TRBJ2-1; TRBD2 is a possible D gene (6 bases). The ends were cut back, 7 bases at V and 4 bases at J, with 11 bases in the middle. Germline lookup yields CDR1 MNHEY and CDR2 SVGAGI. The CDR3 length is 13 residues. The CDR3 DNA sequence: TGTGCCAGCACGGCGGGGAGATACAATGAGCAGTTCTTC. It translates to CASTAGRYNEQFF.

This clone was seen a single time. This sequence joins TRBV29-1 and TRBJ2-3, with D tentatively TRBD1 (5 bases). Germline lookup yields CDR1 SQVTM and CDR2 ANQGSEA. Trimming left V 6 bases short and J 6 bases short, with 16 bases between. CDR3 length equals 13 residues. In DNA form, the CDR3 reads TGCAGCGTCGTCCCAGGGAACCAGGATACGCAGTATTTT. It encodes CSVVPGNQDTQYF.

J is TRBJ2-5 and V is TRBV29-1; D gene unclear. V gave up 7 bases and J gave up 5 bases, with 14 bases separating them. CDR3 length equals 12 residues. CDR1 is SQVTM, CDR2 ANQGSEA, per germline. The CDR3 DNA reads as TGCAGCGCGGATAGGGTCGTGGAGACCCAGTACTTC. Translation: CSADRVVETQYF.

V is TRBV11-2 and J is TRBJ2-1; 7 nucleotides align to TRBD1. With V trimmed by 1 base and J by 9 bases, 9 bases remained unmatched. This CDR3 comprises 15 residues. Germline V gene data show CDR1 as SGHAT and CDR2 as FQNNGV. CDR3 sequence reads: CASSLGGGAIIEQFF. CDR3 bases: TGTGCCAGCAGCTTAGGAGGGGGCGCGATCATTGAGCAGTTCTTC.

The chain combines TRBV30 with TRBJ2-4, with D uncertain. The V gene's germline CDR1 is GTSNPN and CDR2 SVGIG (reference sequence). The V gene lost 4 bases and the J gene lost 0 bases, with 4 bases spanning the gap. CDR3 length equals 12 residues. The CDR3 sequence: CAWKAAKNIQYF. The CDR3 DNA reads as TGTGCCTGGAAGGCAGCCAAAAACATTCAGTACTTC.

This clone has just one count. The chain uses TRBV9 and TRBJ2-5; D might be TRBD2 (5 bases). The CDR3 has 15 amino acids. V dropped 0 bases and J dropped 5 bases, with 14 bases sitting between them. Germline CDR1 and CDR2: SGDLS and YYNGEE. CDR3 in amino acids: CASSVDWELGETQYF. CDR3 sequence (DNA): TGTGCCAGCAGCGTAGATTGGGAGCTCGGGGAGACCCAGTACTTC. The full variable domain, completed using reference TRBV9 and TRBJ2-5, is DSGVTQTPKHLITATGQRVTLRCSPRSGDLSVYWYQQSLDQGLQFLIQYYNGEERAKGNILERFSAQQFPDLHSELNLSSLELGDSALYFCASSVDWELGETQYFGPGTRLLVL.

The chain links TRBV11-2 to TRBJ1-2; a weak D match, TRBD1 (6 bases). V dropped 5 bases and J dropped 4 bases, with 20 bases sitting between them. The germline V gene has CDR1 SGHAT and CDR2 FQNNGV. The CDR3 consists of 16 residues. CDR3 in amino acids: CASSPGGGGQRYGYTF. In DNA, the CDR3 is TGTGCCAGCAGCCCCGGAGGTGGGGGGCAGCGCTATGGCTACACCTTC.

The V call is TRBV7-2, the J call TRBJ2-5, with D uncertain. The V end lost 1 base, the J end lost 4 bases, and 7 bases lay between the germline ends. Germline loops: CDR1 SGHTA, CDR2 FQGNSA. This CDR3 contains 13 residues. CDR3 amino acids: CASSLVPRETQYF. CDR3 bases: TGTGCCAGCAGCTTAGTCCCAAGAGAGACCCAGTACTTC.

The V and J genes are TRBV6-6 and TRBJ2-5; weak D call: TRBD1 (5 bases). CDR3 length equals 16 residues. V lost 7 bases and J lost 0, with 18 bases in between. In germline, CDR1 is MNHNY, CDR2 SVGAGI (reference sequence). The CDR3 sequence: CASTPGRTTYQETQYF. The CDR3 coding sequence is TGTGCCAGCACCCCCGGCCGGACAACGTACCAAGAGACCCAGTACTTC.

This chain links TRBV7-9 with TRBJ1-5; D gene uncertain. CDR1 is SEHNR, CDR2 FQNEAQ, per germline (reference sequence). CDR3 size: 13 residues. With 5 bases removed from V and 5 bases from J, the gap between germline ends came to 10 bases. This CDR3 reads CASSPLSDQPQHF. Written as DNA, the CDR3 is TGTGCCAGCAGCCCCTTGTCTGATCAGCCCCAGCATTTT.

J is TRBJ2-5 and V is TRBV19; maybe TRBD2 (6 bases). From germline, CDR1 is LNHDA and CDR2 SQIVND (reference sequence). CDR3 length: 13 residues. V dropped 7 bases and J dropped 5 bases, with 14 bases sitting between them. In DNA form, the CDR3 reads TGTGCCAGTAAGGAGGGCAAACAGGAGACCCAGTACTTC. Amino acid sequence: CASKEGKQETQYF.

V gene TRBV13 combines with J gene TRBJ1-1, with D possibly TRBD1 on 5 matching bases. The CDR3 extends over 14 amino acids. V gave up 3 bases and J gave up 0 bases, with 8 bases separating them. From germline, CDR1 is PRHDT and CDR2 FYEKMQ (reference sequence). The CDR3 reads CASSFGGVNTEAFF. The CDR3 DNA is TGTGCCAGCAGCTTCGGGGGAGTGAACACTGAAGCTTTCTTT. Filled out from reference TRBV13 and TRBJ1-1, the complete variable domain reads AAGVIQSPRHLIKEKRETATLKCYPIPRHDTVYWYQQGPGQDPQFLISFYEKMQSDKGSIPDRFSAQQFSDYHSELNMSSLELGDSALYFCASSFGGVNTEAFFGQGTRLTVV.

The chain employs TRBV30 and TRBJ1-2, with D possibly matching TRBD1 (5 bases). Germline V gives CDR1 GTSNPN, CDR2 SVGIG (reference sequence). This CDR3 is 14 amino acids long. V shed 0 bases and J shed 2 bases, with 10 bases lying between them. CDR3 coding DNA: TGTGCCTGGAGTGTACGGGGCGAGAACTATGGCTACACCTTC. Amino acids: CAWSVRGENYGYTF.

The CDR3 DNA sequence: TGTGCCAGCAGTGATGACAGGAGTCAGCCCCAGCATTTT. Translating it yields CASSDDRSQPQHF. The rearrangement links TRBV2 to TRBJ1-5, with a weak D call TRBD1 (6 bases). Germline V gene data show CDR1 as SNHLY and CDR2 as FYNNEI. The CDR3 runs to 13 residues. The V gene lost 3 bases and the J gene lost 6 bases, with 9 bases spanning the gap.

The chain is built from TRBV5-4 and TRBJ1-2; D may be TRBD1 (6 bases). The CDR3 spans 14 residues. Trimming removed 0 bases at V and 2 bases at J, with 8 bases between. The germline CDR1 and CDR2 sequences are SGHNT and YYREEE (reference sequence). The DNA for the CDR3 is TGTGCCAGCAGCTTGGCAGGGGAGAACTATGGCTACACCTTC. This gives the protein CASSLAGENYGYTF.

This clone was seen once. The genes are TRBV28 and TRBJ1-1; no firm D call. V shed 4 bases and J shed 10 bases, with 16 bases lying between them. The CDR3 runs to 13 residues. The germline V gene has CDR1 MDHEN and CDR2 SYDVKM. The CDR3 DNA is TGTGCCAGCAGTTACTCCCGACCGGACGGAGCTTTCTTT. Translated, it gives CASSYSRPDGAFF.